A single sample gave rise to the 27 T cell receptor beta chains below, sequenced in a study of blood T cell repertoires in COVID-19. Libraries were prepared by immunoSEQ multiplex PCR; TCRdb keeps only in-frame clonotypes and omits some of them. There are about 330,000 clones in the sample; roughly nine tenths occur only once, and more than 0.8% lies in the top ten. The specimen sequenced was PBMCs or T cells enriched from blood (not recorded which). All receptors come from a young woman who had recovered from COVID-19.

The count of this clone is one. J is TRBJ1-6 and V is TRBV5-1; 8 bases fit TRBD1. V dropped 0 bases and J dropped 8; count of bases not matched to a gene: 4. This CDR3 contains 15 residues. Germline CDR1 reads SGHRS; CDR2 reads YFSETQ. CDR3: CASSLGQGSHSPLHF. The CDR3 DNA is TGCGCCAGCAGCTTGGGACAGGGGTCGCATTCACCCCTCCACTTT.

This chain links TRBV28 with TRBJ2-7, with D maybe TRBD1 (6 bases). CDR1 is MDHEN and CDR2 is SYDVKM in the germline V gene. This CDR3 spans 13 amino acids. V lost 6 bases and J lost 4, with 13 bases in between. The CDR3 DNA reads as TGTGCCAGCAGGTTCTCGGACAGATACGAGCAGTACTTC. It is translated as CASRFSDRYEQYF.

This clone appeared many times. Here the CDR3 reads CATSDPSGGNQPQHF. CDR3 nucleotides: TGTGCCACCAGTGATCCTTCAGGGGGCAATCAGCCCCAGCATTTT. The chain is built from TRBV24-1 and TRBJ1-5, with D perhaps matching TRBD1 (6 bases). Germline V gene data show CDR1 as KGHDR and CDR2 as SFDVKD. The CDR3 spans 15 residues. V was trimmed by 3 bases and J by 2 bases, leaving 10 bases between them.

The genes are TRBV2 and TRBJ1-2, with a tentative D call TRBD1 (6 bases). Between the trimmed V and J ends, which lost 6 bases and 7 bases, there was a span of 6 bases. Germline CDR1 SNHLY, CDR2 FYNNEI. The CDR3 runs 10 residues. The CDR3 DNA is TGTGCCAGCAGACAGGGTGGCTACACCTTC. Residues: CASRQGGYTF.

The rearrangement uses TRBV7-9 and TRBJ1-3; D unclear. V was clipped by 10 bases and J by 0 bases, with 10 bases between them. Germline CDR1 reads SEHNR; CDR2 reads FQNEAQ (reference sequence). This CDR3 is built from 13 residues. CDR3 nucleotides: TGTGCCATTACAATGGTCTCTGGAAACACCATATATTTT. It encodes CAITMVSGNTIYF.

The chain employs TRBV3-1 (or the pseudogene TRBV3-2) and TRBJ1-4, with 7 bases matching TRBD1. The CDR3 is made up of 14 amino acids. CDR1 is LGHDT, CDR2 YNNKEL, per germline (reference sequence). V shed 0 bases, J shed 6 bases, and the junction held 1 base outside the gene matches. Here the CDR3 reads CASSQDTGDEKLFF. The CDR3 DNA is TGTGCCAGCAGCCAAGACACAGGGGATGAAAAACTGTTTTTT.

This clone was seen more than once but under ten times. The CDR3 bases are TGTGCCAGCAGTTTATATGACAGGGTTACTTCACCCCTCCACTTT. Its protein product is CASSLYDRVTSPLHF. The chain combines TRBV27 with TRBJ1-6; 7 positions match TRBD1. With V trimmed by 1 base and J by 9 bases, 6 bases remained unmatched. The length of the CDR3 is 15 residues. Per germline, CDR1 MNHEY and CDR2 SMNVEV (reference sequence).

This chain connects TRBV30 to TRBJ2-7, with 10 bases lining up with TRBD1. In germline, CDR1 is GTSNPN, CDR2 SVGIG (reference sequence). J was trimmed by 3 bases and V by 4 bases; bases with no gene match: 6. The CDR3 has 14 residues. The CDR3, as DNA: TGTGCCTGGAAAATAGGGACAGGGGACTACGAGCAGTACTTC. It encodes CAWKIGTGDYEQYF.

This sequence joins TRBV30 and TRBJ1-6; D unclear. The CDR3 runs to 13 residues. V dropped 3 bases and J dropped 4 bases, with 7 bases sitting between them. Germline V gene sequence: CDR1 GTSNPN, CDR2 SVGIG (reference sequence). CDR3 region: CAWSEQYNSPLHF. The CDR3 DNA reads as TGTGCCTGGAGCGAACAGTATAATTCACCCCTCCACTTT.

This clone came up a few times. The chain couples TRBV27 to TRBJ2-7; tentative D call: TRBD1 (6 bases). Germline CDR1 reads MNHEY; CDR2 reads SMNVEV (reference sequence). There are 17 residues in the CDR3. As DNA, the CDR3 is TGTCCTCATTGGGGAACGGGCAGGGGCAGGTCCTCCTACGAGCAGTACTTC. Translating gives CPHWGTGRGRSSYEQYF.

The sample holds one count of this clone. The CDR3 sequence is CATSEPNRVQGYTF. In DNA form, the CDR3 reads TGTGCCACCAGTGAACCCAACAGGGTTCAAGGCTACACCTTC. The chain recombines TRBV24-1 with TRBJ1-2, with D perhaps TRBD1 (6 bases). The CDR3 extends over 14 amino acids. V gave up 4 bases and J gave up 8 bases, with 16 bases separating them. Germline CDR1 and CDR2: KGHDR and SFDVKD.

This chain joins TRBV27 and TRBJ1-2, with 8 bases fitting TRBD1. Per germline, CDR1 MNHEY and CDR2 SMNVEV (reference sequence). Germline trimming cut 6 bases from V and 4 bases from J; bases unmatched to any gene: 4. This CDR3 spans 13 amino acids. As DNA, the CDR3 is TGTGCCAGCAGATTCGGACAGGGCTATGGCTACACCTTC. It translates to CASRFGQGYGYTF.

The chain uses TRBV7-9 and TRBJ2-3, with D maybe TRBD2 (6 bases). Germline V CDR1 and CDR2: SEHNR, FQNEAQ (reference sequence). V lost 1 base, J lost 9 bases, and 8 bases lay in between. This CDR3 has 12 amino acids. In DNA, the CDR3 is TGTGCCAGCAGCTTAGGGGGGGTGACGCAGTATTTT. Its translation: CASSLGGVTQYF.

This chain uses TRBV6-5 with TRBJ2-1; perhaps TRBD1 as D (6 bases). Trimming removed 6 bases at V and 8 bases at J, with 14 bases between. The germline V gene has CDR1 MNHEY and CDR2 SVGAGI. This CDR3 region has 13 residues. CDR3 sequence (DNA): TGTGCCAGCAGCACATTGGGGGCCGATGAGCAGTTCTTC. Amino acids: CASSTLGADEQFF.

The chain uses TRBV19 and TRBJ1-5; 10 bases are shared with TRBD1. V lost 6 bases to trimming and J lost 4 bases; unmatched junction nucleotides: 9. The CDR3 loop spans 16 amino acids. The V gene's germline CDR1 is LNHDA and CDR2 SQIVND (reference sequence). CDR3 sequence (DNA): TGTGCCAGTAGCGATCGTCCGGGACAGGGGAATCAGCCCCAGCATTTT. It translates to CASSDRPGQGNQPQHF.

CDR3 in DNA: TGCGCCAGCAGCTTAGACTCGGCGAACACTGAAGCTTTCTTT. Translated, it gives CASSLDSANTEAFF. The V call is TRBV5-1, the J call TRBJ1-1, with no clear D. The CDR3 totals 14 residues. Germline V CDR1 and CDR2: SGHRS, YFSETQ. Trimming took 2 bases from V and 1 from J, leaving 9 bases between them.

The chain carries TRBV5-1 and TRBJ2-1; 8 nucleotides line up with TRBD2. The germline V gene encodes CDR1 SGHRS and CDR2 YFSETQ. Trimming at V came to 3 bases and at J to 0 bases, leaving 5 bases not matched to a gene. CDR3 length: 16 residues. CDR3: CASSSGGRSSYNEQFF. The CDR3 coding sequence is TGCGCCAGCAGCTCGGGCGGGAGGAGCTCCTACAATGAGCAGTTCTTC.

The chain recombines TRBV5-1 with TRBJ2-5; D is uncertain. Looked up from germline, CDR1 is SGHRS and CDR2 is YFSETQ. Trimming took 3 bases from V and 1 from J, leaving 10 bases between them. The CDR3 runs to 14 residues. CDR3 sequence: CASSSLPGQETQYF. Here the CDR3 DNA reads TGCGCCAGCAGCTCCCTCCCAGGCCAAGAGACCCAGTACTTC.

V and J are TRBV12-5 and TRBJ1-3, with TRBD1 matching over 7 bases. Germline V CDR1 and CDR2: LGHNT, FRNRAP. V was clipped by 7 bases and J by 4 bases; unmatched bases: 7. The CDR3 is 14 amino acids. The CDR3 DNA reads TGTGCTAGTGCATCGACAGGGTGGGGAAACACCATATATTTT. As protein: CASASTGWGNTIYF.

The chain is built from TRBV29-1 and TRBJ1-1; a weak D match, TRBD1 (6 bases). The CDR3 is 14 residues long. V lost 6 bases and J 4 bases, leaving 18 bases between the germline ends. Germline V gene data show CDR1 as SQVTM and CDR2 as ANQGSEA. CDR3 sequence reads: CSVGDRLRGTEAFF. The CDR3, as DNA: TGCAGCGTGGGAGACAGGTTACGAGGCACTGAAGCTTTCTTT.

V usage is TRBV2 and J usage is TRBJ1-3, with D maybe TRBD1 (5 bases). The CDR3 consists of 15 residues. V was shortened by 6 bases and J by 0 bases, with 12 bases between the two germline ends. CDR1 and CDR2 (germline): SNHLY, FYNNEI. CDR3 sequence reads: CASREKGFSGNTIYF. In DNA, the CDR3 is TGTGCCAGCAGGGAAAAGGGGTTCTCTGGAAACACCATATATTTT.

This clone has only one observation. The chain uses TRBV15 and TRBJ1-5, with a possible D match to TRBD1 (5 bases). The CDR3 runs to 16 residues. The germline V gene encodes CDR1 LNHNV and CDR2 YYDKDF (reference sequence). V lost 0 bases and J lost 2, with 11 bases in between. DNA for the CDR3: TGTGCCACCAGCAGAGATCTGGGGGGGGGCAATCAGCCCCAGCATTTT. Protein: CATSRDLGGGNQPQHF.

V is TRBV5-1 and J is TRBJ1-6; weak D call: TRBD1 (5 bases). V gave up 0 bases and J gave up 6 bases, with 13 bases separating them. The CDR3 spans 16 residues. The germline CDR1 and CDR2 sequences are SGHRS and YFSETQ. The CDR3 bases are TGCGCCAGCAGCTTGGCGGCTGGGGCTGGTAATTCACCCCTCCACTTT. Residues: CASSLAAGAGNSPLHF.

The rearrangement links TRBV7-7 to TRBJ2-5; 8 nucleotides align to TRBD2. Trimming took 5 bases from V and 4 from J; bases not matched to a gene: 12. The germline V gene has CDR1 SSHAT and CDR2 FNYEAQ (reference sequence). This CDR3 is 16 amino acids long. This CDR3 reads CASSPVGGGPLETQYF. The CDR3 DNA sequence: TGTGCCAGCAGCCCTGTCGGGGGGGGCCCGTTAGAGACCCAGTACTTC.

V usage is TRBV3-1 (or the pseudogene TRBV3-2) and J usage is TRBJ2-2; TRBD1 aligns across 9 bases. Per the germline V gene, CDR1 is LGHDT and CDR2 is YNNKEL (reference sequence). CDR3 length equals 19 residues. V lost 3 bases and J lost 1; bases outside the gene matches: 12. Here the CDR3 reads CASSQWGQGSRENTGELFF. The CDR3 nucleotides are TGTGCCAGCAGCCAGTGGGGACAGGGAAGTCGGGAGAACACCGGGGAGCTGTTTTTT.

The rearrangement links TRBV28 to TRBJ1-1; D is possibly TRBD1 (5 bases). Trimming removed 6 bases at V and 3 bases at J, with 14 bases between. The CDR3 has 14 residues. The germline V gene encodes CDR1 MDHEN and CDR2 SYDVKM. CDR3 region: CASRLRALHTEAFF. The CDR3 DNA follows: TGTGCCAGCAGGCTCAGGGCCTTGCACACTGAAGCTTTCTTT.

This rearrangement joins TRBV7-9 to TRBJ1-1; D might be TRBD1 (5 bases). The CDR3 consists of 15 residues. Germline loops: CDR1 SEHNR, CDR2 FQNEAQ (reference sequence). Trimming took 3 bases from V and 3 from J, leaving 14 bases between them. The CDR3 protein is CASSLAGGGDTEAFF. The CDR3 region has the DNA TGTGCCAGCAGCTTGGCGGGGGGAGGGGACACTGAAGCTTTCTTT.